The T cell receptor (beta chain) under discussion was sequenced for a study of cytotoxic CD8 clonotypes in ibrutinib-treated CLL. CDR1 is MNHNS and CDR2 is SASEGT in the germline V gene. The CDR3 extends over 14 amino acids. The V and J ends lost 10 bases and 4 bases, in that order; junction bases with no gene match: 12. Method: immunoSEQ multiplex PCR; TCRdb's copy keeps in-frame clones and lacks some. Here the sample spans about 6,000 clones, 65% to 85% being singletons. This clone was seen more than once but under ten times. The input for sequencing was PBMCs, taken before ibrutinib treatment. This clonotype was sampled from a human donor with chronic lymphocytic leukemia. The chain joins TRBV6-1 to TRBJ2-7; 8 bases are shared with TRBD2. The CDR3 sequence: CATNTFLAGYEQYF. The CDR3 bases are TGTGCCACCAATACTTTCCTAGCGGGTTACGAGCAGTACTTC.